Below, 32 T cell receptor beta chains from the same sample are listed, as sequenced in a study of T cell changes during pregnancy in multiple sclerosis. The repertoire was sequenced with immunoSEQ multiplex PCR; TCRdb's copy has only in-frame clones and lacks some. Of roughly 32,000 clones detected, around 93% appear once; the ten largest clones hold less than 0.55%. This specimen was CD4+ T cells from peripheral blood mononuclear cells, taken in the second trimester of pregnancy. These receptors originate from a female donor with multiple sclerosis, enrolled in a pregnancy study.

The CDR3 nucleotides are TGCGCCAGCAGCCAAGTACGACTAGCGGGAGTCAATGAGCAGTTCTTC. Its translation: CASSQVRLAGVNEQFF. The chain is built from TRBV4-1 and TRBJ2-1; 12 positions agree with TRBD2. From germline, CDR1 is MGHRA and CDR2 YSYEKL. This CDR3 has 16 amino acids. V dropped 1 base and J dropped 6; count of bases not matched to a gene: 4.

V and J are TRBV2 and TRBJ1-1; D ambiguous. The germline V and J ends were trimmed by 1 base and 7 bases, with 19 bases remaining between them. Germline lookup yields CDR1 SNHLY and CDR2 FYNNEI. CDR3 size: 16 residues. The CDR3 protein is CASSEGNTISILEAFF. DNA for the CDR3: TGTGCCAGCAGTGAAGGGAACACTATCTCCATCCTTGAAGCTTTCTTT.

The V call is TRBV4-1, the J call TRBJ1-2; D is ambiguous. Germline V gene sequence: CDR1 MGHRA, CDR2 YSYEKL. Trimming pared 0 bases from V and 4 bases from J, leaving 6 bases between. This CDR3 has 13 amino acids. CDR3: CASSQDTVYGYTF. CDR3 nucleotides: TGCGCCAGCAGCCAAGATACAGTCTATGGCTACACCTTC.

J is TRBJ2-7 and V is TRBV30; D ambiguous. CDR3 size: 11 residues. V was shortened by 2 bases and J by 4 bases, with 6 bases between the two germline ends. Germline V gives CDR1 GTSNPN, CDR2 SVGIG (reference sequence). CDR3 region: CAWSPLYEQYF. For the CDR3, the DNA is TGTGCCTGGAGTCCCTTATACGAGCAGTACTTC.

CDR3 sequence: CASTQGTGKETQYF. The DNA of the CDR3 is TGTGCCAGTACCCAAGGGACAGGAAAAGAGACCCAGTACTTC. The chain carries TRBV19 and TRBJ2-5; 8 bases fit TRBD1. Germline values: CDR1 LNHDA, CDR2 SQIVND (reference sequence). The CDR3 contains 14 residues. V lost 7 bases, J lost 3 bases, and 7 bases stayed unmatched.

V and J are TRBV6-5 and TRBJ2-2; 9 bases align to TRBD1. CDR3 size: 14 residues. V lost 6 bases and J lost 6; bases outside the gene matches: 5. Germline CDR1 reads MNHEY; CDR2 reads SVGAGI. CDR3 protein: CASRKQGAAGELFF. The CDR3 bases are TGTGCCAGCAGAAAACAGGGGGCAGCCGGGGAGCTGTTTTTT.

The gene calls are TRBV10-2 and TRBJ2-2, with TRBD2 matching 8 bases. Germline V gene lookup returns CDR1 WSHSY and CDR2 SAAADI. The length of the CDR3 is 14 residues. V dropped 6 bases and J dropped 6; count of bases not matched to a gene: 6. The CDR3 DNA is TGCGCCAGCAGGGATAGCGGGGTCGCCGGGGAGCTGTTTTTT. As protein: CASRDSGVAGELFF.

This chain connects TRBV27 to TRBJ2-7, with 11 bases aligning to TRBD1. The CDR3 extends over 15 amino acids. Germline trimming cut 3 bases from V and 5 bases from J; bases unmatched to any gene: 6. Germline-derived CDR1 and CDR2 are MNHEY and SMNVEV (reference sequence). The CDR3 region is CASSFLGQGANEQYF. CDR3 nucleotide sequence: TGTGCCAGCAGTTTCCTCGGACAGGGGGCGAACGAGCAGTACTTC.

This chain joins TRBV19 and TRBJ2-3; TRBD2 aligns across 8 bases. V lost 6 bases and J lost 3; bases outside the gene matches: 14. Germline V gene sequence: CDR1 LNHDA, CDR2 SQIVND (reference sequence). The CDR3 spans 17 residues. The CDR3 coding sequence is TGTGCCAGTAGCTCCCGAGGAGCGGGAGTATCGACAGATACGCAGTATTTT. It is translated as CASSSRGAGVSTDTQYF. Together with reference TRBV19 and TRBJ2-3, the CDR3 gives the full variable domain: DGGITQSPKYLFRKEGQNVTLSCEQNLNHDAMYWYRQDPGQGLRLIYYSQIVNDFQKGDIAEGYSVSREKKESFPLTVTSAQKNPTAFYLCASSSRGAGVSTDTQYFGPGTRLTVL.

The chain is built from TRBV6-1 and TRBJ2-7; 7 bases agree with TRBD1. Trimming took 2 bases from V and 6 from J; bases not matched to a gene: 7. The CDR3 has 14 residues. Per the germline V gene, CDR1 is MNHNS and CDR2 is SASEGT. The CDR3 reads CASSELETGSEQYF. CDR3 coding DNA: TGTGCCAGCAGTGAACTTGAGACAGGGTCCGAGCAGTACTTC.

This chain connects TRBV7-9 to TRBJ2-7; 9 nucleotides match TRBD1. Germline CDR1 and CDR2: SEHNR and FQNEAQ (reference sequence). Trimming took 6 bases from V and 4 from J; bases not matched to a gene: 7. CDR3 length: 14 amino acids. The CDR3 here is CASRWTGAGYEQYF. As DNA, the CDR3 is TGTGCCAGCAGATGGACAGGGGCTGGGTACGAGCAGTACTTC.

The V call is TRBV7-6, the J call TRBJ2-1, with 7 bases that match TRBD1. The CDR3 contains 14 residues. V lost 4 bases to trimming and J lost 2 bases; unmatched junction nucleotides: 2. The V gene's germline CDR1 is SGHVS and CDR2 FNYEAQ. The CDR3 here is CASSSGQTYNEQFF. The CDR3 nucleotides read TGTGCCAGCAGCTCGGGACAGACCTACAATGAGCAGTTCTTC. Filled out from reference TRBV7-6 and TRBJ2-1, the complete variable domain reads GAGVSQSPRYKVTKRGQDVALRCDPISGHVSLYWYRQALGQGPEFLTYFNYEAQQDKSGLPNDRFSAERPEGSISTLTIQRTEQRDSAMYRCASSSGQTYNEQFFGPGTRLTVL.

The rearrangement links TRBV2 to TRBJ2-7; no reliable D call. With 4 bases removed from V and 3 bases from J, the gap between germline ends came to 7 bases. The CDR3 has 12 residues. Germline V gene sequence: CDR1 SNHLY, CDR2 FYNNEI. The CDR3: CASSAYSYEQYF. Written as DNA, the CDR3 is TGTGCCAGCAGTGCCTACAGCTACGAGCAGTACTTC.

The genes are TRBV25-1 and TRBJ1-2, with 9 bases identical to TRBD1. Per germline, CDR1 MGHDK and CDR2 SYGVNS. V trimming: 4 bases; J trimming: 4 bases; junction bases outside the gene matches: 4. The CDR3 is 14 amino acids. CDR3 DNA: TGTGCCAGCAGTGCCACGGACAGGGGCTATGGCTACACCTTC. Translated, it gives CASSATDRGYGYTF.

The rearrangement links TRBV5-4 to TRBJ2-3, with D tentatively TRBD2 (6 bases). V was clipped by 0 bases and J by 4 bases, with 15 bases between them. Germline CDR1 and CDR2: SGHNT and YYREEE (reference sequence). This CDR3 contains 16 residues. The CDR3 DNA follows: TGTGCCAGCAGCTTGGATGGGGGAGGTGGGGCAGATACGCAGTATTTT. Protein: CASSLDGGGGADTQYF.

The table lists this clone with a count of one. This chain connects TRBV5-1 to TRBJ2-2; 9 bases are shared with TRBD2. Trimming removed 3 bases from V and 6 bases from J; junction bases left unmatched: 3. The CDR3 sequence is 14 residues long. CDR1 SGHRS and CDR2 YFSETQ come from the germline V gene. CDR3 sequence reads: CASSSQREAGELFF. CDR3 DNA sequence: TGCGCCAGCAGCTCGCAGCGGGAGGCCGGGGAGCTGTTTTTT. The whole variable domain, filled in from reference TRBV5-1 and TRBJ2-2, reads KAGVTQTPRYLIKTRGQQVTLSCSPISGHRSVSWYQQTPGQGLQFLFEYFSETQRNKGNFPGRFSGRQFSNSRSEMNVSTLELGDSALYLCASSSQREAGELFFGEGSRLTVL.

The chain combines TRBV20-1 with TRBJ1-1, with D uncertain. The V gene lost 5 bases and the J gene lost 7 bases, with 11 bases spanning the gap. This CDR3 is built from 11 residues. The germline gives CDR1 DFQATT, CDR2 SNEGSKA (reference sequence). The CDR3 reads CSARNPREAFF. In DNA form, the CDR3 reads TGCAGTGCTCGCAACCCGCGTGAAGCTTTCTTT.

The chain couples TRBV6-5 to TRBJ2-7, with D possibly TRBD2 on 6 matching bases. CDR1 MNHEY and CDR2 SVGAGI come from the germline V gene. The CDR3 loop spans 12 amino acids. Between the trimmed V and J ends, which lost 5 bases and 2 bases, there was a span of 7 bases. The CDR3 region has the DNA TGTGCCAGCAGTGCGGGACCCTACGAGCAGTACTTC. Its protein product is CASSAGPYEQYF.

V gene TRBV28 combines with J gene TRBJ2-1; TRBD2 matches at 11 bases. This CDR3 comprises 16 residues. Germline-derived CDR1 and CDR2 are MDHEN and SYDVKM. V was clipped by 3 bases and J by 5 bases; unmatched bases: 6. The CDR3 loop is CASSLVTSGSHNEQFF. The CDR3 DNA reads as TGTGCCAGCAGTTTGGTAACTAGCGGGAGTCACAATGAGCAGTTCTTC.

The V and J genes are TRBV18 and TRBJ1-2; D not certain. Trimming removed 2 bases at V and 8 bases at J, with 12 bases between. Germline V gene data show CDR1 as KGHSH and CDR2 as LQKENI. The CDR3 length is 13 residues. The CDR3 loop reads CASSPGQVLGYTF. CDR3 sequence (DNA): TGTGCCAGCTCACCAGGGCAGGTCTTAGGCTACACCTTC.

The chain is built from TRBV5-1 and TRBJ1-2; D is undetermined. Trimming stripped 0 bases from V and 4 bases from J, with 13 bases between. Germline V gene sequence: CDR1 SGHRS, CDR2 YFSETQ. The CDR3 is 15 residues long. In DNA, the CDR3 is TGCGCCAGCAGCTTGGCCGCGGCACGGGGCTATGGCTACACCTTC. Encoded protein: CASSLAAARGYGYTF. Looking up the rest from reference TRBV5-1 and TRBJ1-2 gives the full variable domain: KAGVTQTPRYLIKTRGQQVTLSCSPISGHRSVSWYQQTPGQGLQFLFEYFSETQRNKGNFPGRFSGRQFSNSRSEMNVSTLELGDSALYLCASSLAAARGYGYTFGSGTRLTVV.

This chain connects TRBV29-1 to TRBJ2-1, with a possible D match to TRBD1 (5 bases). This CDR3 spans 13 amino acids. Germline V gene sequence: CDR1 SQVTM, CDR2 ANQGSEA. V lost 4 bases to trimming and J lost 3 bases, with 10 bases between them. CDR3 amino acids: CSVGPGNYNEQFF. CDR3 coding DNA: TGCAGCGTTGGACCAGGGAACTACAATGAGCAGTTCTTC.

The chain recombines TRBV5-1 with TRBJ2-7; maybe TRBD1 (6 bases). Germline CDR1 reads SGHRS; CDR2 reads YFSETQ. V lost 4 bases, J lost 6 bases, and 17 bases lay in between. The CDR3 is made up of 14 amino acids. CDR3 coding DNA: TGCGCCAGCAGCATGTCCCAGGGGCGCGGCGAGCAGTACTTC. Translated: CASSMSQGRGEQYF.

This clone was observed once. The DNA of the CDR3 is TGTGCCAGCAGTCCGGACAGGGCCCCTGGAAACACCATATATTTT. Translating gives CASSPDRAPGNTIYF. The rearrangement uses TRBV6-5 and TRBJ1-3; 8 nucleotides agree with TRBD1. The J segment lost 2 bases and the V segment lost 5 bases, leaving 5 bases of the junction unmatched. The CDR3 is made up of 15 amino acids. Germline CDR1 reads MNHEY; CDR2 reads SVGAGI.

The V gene is TRBV4-3, the J gene TRBJ2-2; TRBD2 is a possible D gene (6 bases). This CDR3 is built from 13 residues. Trimming left V 2 bases short and J 7 bases short, with 8 bases between. Germline CDR1 reads LGHNA; CDR2 reads YSLEER. The CDR3 region is CASSQFGSGELFF. DNA for the CDR3: TGCGCCAGCAGCCAATTCGGGAGCGGGGAGCTGTTTTTT.

This clone has just a few counts. The rearrangement joins TRBV7-9 to TRBJ1-1; the D gene is possibly TRBD1 (6 bases). The CDR3 loop spans 15 amino acids. Germline CDR1 is SEHNR and CDR2 is FQNEAQ (reference sequence). V was clipped by 4 bases and J by 5 bases, with 17 bases between them. The CDR3 DNA reads as TGTGCCAGCAGCTCCAGCGGGGGGACATGGACTGAAGCTTTCTTT. It is translated as CASSSSGGTWTEAFF.

The rearrangement joins TRBV2 to TRBJ2-7; D unclear. Germline assignment: CDR1 SNHLY and CDR2 FYNNEI. With 5 bases removed from V and 0 bases from J, the gap between germline ends came to 8 bases. The CDR3 length is 13 residues. CDR3 sequence: CASSHRASYEQYF. The CDR3, as DNA: TGTGCCAGCAGTCACAGAGCCTCCTACGAGCAGTACTTC. Full variable domain (outside the CDR3, taken from reference TRBV2 and TRBJ2-7): EPEVTQTPSHQVTQMGQEVILRCVPISNHLYFYWYRQILGQKVEFLVSFYNNEISEKSEIFDDQFSVERPDGSNFTLKIRSTKLEDSAMYFCASSHRASYEQYFGPGTRLTVT.

The V and J genes are TRBV5-1 and TRBJ2-2; no clear D. The V and J ends lost 5 bases and 6 bases respectively, with 14 bases between them. CDR1 and CDR2 (germline): SGHRS, YFSETQ. The CDR3 consists of 14 residues. CDR3 protein: CASSPDTGPGELFF. CDR3 bases: TGCGCCAGCAGTCCCGATACTGGGCCCGGGGAGCTGTTTTTT. Full variable domain (remainder filled in from reference TRBV5-1 and TRBJ2-2): KAGVTQTPRYLIKTRGQQVTLSCSPISGHRSVSWYQQTPGQGLQFLFEYFSETQRNKGNFPGRFSGRQFSNSRSEMNVSTLELGDSALYLCASSPDTGPGELFFGEGSRLTVL.

The chain links TRBV6-5 to TRBJ1-1; the D is unclear. Trimming removed 9 bases at V and 12 bases at J, with 14 bases between. There are 10 residues in the CDR3. Germline CDR1 is MNHEY and CDR2 is SVGAGI. CDR3: CARGGLPPFF. As DNA, the CDR3 is TGTGCCAGGGGAGGGCTCCCGCCTTTCTTT.

The chain has TRBV7-2 and TRBJ1-5, with D unresolved. The CDR3 extends over 13 amino acids. V was cut by 3 bases and J by 4 bases, with 7 bases left in between. Germline assignment: CDR1 SGHTA and CDR2 FQGNSA. The CDR3 DNA follows: TGTGCCAGCAGCTTGAGGGTAAATCAGCCCCAGCATTTT. It encodes CASSLRVNQPQHF.

J is TRBJ2-2 and V is TRBV30; D perhaps matches TRBD1 (6 bases). The CDR3 loop spans 14 amino acids. Germline values: CDR1 GTSNPN, CDR2 SVGIG (reference sequence). The V and J ends lost 1 base and 5 bases respectively, with 11 bases between them. As DNA, the CDR3 is TGTGCCTGGAGTGATCTAGGGGGAACCGGGGAGCTGTTTTTT. It specifies CAWSDLGGTGELFF.

This CDR3 reads CASSLSLGRGEQYF. CDR3 DNA: TGTGCCAGCAGTTTATCTTTGGGGCGGGGGGAGCAGTACTTC. V and J are TRBV27 and TRBJ2-7; 7 nucleotides align to TRBD2. This CDR3 comprises 14 residues. The V gene's germline CDR1 is MNHEY and CDR2 SMNVEV (reference sequence). V lost 0 bases to trimming and J lost 7 bases; unmatched junction nucleotides: 6.